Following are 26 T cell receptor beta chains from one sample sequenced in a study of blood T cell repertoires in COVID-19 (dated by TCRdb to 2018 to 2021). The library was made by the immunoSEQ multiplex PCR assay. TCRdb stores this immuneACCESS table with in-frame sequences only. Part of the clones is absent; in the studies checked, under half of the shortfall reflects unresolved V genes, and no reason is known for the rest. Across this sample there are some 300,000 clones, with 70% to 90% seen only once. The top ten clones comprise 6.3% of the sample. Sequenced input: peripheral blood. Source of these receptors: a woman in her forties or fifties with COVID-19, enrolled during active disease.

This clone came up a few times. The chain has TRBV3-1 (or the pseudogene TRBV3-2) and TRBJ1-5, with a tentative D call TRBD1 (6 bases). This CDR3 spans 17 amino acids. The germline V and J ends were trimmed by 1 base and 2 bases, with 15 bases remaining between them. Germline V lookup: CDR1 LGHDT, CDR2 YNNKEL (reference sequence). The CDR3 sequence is CASSQGGHSGGNQPQHF. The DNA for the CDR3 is TGTGCCAGCAGCCAAGGAGGACACTCAGGGGGCAATCAGCCCCAGCATTTT.

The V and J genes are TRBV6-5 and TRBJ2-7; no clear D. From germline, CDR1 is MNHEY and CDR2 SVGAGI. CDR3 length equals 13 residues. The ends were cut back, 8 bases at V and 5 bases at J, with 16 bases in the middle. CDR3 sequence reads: CASCEPRLDEQYF. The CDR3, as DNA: TGTGCCAGCTGCGAGCCCAGGCTGGACGAGCAGTACTTC.

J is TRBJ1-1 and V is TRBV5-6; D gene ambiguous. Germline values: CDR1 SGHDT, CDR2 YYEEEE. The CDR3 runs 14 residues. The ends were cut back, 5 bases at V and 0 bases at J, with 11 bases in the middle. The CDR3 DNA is TGTGCCAGCAGGTTGCGCGGGATGAACACTGAAGCTTTCTTT. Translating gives CASRLRGMNTEAFF.

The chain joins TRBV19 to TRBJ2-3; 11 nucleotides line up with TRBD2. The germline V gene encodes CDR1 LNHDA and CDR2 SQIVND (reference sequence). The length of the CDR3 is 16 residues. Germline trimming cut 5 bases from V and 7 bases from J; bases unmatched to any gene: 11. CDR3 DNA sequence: TGTGCCAGTAGTGCACACCTAGCGGGAGGTAGGAATACGCAGTATTTT. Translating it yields CASSAHLAGGRNTQYF.

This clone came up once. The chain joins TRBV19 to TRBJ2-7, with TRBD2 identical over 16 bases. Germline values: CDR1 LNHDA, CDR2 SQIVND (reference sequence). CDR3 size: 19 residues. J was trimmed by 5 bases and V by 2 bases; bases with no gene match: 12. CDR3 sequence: CASSIRGLAGGPRVDEQYF. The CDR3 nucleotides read TGTGCCAGTAGTATAAGGGGACTAGCGGGAGGGCCAAGGGTCGACGAGCAGTACTTC.

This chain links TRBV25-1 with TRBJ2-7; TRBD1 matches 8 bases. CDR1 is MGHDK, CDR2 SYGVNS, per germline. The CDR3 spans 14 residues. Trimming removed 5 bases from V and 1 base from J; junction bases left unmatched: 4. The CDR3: CASSIGQGSYEQYF. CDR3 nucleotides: TGTGCCAGCAGTATCGGACAGGGTTCCTACGAGCAGTACTTC.

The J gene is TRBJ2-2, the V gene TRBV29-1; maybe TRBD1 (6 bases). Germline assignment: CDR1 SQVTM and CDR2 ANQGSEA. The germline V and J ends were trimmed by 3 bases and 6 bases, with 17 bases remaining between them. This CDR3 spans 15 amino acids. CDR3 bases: TGCAGCGTTGAGGGTGTCAGGGGTGGCTCCGGGGAGCTGTTTTTT. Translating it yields CSVEGVRGGSGELFF.

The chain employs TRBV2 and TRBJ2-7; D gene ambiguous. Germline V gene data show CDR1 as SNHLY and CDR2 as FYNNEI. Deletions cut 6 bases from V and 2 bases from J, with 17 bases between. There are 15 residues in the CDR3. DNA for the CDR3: TGTGCCAGCAGGAGCGAGTCGGCCCCAACCTACGAGCAGTACTTC. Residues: CASRSESAPTYEQYF.

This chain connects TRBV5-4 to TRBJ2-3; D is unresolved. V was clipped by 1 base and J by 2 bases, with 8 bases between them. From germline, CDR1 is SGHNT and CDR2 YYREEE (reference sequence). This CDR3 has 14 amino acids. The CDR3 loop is CASSLSTATDTQYF. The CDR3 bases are TGTGCCAGCAGCTTGTCCACAGCCACAGATACGCAGTATTTT.

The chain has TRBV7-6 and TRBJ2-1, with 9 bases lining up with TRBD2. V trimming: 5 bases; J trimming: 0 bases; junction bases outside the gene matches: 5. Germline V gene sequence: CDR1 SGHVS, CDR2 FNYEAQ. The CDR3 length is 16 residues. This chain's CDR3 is CASSRSGSSSYNEQFF. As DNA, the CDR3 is TGTGCCAGCAGCCGTAGCGGGAGCAGCTCCTACAATGAGCAGTTCTTC.

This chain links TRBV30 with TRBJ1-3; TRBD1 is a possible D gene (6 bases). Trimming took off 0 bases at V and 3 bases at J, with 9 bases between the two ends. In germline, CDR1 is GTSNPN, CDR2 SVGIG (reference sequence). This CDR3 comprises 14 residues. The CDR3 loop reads CAWSVQGGGNTIYF. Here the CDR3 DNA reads TGTGCCTGGAGTGTACAAGGGGGTGGAAACACCATATATTTT.

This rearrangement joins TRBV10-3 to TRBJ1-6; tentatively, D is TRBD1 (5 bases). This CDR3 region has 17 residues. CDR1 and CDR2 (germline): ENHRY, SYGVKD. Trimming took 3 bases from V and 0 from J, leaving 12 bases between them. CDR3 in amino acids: CAISDPRQSSYNSPLHF. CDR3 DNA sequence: TGTGCCATCAGTGACCCGAGACAGAGCTCCTATAATTCACCCCTCCACTTT.

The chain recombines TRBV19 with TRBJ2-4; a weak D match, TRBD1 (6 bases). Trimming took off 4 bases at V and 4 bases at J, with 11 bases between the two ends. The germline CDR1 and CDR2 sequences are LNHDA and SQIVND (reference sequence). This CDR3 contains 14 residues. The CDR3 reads CASSTGTRKNIQYF. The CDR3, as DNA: TGTGCCAGTAGTACTGGGACACGTAAAAACATTCAGTACTTC.

The CDR3 nucleotides read TGTGCCAGCAGCCTATCGAGGGGGAGCTCCTACAATGAGCAGTTCTTC. Protein: CASSLSRGSSYNEQFF. This chain links TRBV11-2 with TRBJ2-1, with a weak D call TRBD1 (6 bases). CDR1 and CDR2 (germline): SGHAT, FQNNGV. The CDR3 spans 16 residues. The V and J ends lost 5 bases and 0 bases respectively, with 14 bases between them.

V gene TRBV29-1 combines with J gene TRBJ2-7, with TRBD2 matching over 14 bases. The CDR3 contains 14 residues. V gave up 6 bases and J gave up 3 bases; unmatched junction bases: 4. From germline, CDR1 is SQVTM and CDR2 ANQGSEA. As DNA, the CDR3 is TGCAGCGTCGGGACTAGCGGGAGTCGCTACGAGCAGTACTTC. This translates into CSVGTSGSRYEQYF.

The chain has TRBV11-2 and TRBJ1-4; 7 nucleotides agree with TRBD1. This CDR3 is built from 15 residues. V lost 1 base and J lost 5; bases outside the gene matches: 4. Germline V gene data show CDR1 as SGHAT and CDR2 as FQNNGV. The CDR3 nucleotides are TGTGCCAGCAGCTTAGGGCAGGGGGTGAATGAAAAACTGTTTTTT. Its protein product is CASSLGQGVNEKLFF.

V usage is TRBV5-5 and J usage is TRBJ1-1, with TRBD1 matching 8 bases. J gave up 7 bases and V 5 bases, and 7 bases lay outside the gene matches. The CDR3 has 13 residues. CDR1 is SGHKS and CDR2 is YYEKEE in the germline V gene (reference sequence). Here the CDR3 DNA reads TGTGCCAGCAGTTCACAGGGGGTGGGTGAAGCTTTCTTT. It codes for CASSSQGVGEAFF.

CDR3: CSVCEQGTYNEQFF. The CDR3 DNA reads as TGCAGCGTTTGCGAACAGGGGACCTACAATGAGCAGTTCTTC. This chain connects TRBV29-1 to TRBJ2-1; 7 bases match TRBD1. V was clipped by 5 bases and J by 2 bases; unmatched bases: 6. The CDR3 contains 14 residues. Germline V gene lookup returns CDR1 SQVTM and CDR2 ANQGSEA.

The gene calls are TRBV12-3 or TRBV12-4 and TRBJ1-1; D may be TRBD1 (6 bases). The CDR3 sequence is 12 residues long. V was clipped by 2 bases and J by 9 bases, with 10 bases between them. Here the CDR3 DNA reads TGTGCCAGCAGTTTAAGGACAGAAAAAGCTTTCTTT. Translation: CASSLRTEKAFF.

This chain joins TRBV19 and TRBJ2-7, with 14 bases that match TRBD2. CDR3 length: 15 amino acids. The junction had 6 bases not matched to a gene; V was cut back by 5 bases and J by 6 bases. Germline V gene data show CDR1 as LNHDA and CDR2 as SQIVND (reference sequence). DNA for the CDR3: TGTGCCAGTAGTCCAGGACTAGCGGGAGGCTCCGAGCAGTACTTC. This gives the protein CASSPGLAGGSEQYF.

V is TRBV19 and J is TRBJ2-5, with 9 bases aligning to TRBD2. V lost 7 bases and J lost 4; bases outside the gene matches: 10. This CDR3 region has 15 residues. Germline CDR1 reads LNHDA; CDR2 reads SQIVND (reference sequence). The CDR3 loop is CASKLAGTSRETQYF. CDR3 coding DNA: TGTGCCAGTAAACTCGCCGGGACTAGCAGAGAGACCCAGTACTTC.

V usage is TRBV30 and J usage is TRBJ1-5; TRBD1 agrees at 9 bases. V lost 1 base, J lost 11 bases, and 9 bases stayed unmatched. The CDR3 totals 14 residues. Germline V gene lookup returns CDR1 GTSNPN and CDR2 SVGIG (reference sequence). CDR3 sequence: CAWSANTGGRTQHF. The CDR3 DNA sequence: TGTGCCTGGAGTGCCAATACAGGGGGCAGGACCCAGCATTTT. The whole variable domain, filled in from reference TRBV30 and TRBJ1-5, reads SQTIHQWPATLVQPVGSPLSLECTVEGTSNPNLYWYRQAAGRGLQLLFYSVGIGQISSEVPQNLSASRPQDRQFILSSKKLLLSDSGFYLCAWSANTGGRTQHFGDGTRLSIL.

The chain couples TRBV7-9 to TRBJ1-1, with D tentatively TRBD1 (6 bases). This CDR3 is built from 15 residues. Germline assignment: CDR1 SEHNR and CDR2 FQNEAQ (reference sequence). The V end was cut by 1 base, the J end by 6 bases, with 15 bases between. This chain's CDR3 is CASSLGEAGAAEAFF. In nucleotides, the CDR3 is TGTGCCAGCAGCTTAGGTGAGGCAGGGGCGGCTGAAGCTTTCTTT.

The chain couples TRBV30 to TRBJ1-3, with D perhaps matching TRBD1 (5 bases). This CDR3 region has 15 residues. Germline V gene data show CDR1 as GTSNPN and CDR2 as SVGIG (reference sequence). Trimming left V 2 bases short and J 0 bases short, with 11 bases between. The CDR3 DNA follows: TGTGCCTGGAGTCCCGGGGGGAACTCTGGAAACACCATATATTTT. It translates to CAWSPGGNSGNTIYF.

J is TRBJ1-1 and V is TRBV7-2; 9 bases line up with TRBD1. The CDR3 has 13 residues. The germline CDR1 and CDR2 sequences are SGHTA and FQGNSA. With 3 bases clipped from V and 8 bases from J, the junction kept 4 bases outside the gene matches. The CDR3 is CASSFRDRVEAFF. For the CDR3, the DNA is TGTGCCAGCAGCTTCCGGGACAGGGTAGAAGCTTTCTTT.

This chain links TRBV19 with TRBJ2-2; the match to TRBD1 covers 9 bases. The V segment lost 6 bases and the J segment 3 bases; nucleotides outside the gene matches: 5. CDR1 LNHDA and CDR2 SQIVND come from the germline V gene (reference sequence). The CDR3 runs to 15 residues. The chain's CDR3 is CASRPGQGDTGELFF. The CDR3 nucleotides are TGTGCCAGTAGGCCGGGACAGGGTGACACCGGGGAGCTGTTTTTT.